The entry below gives a single TCR beta chain sequence along with its context. Its antigen remains unknown. Healthy donors had no documented immune events, such as infections, while sampled. These data come from a study of identifying expanded T cells in peripheral blood. The study, taken as a whole, reports: Variance in clone template counts between roughly 2-week samples significantly increased with total template count across all healthy donors. Over about two and four weeks, about 17 and 20 clones changed, versus roughly 1.1 between replicates.

J gave up 6 bases and V 3 bases, and 6 bases lay outside the gene matches. The CDR3 contains 14 residues. CDR1 and CDR2 (germline): LNHDA, SQIVND (reference sequence). Only in-frame clones appear in the TCRdb table, and some are missing; sequencing was by immunoSEQ multiplex PCR. The table lists roughly 100,000 clones, about 87% of them singletons. This TCR came from a person aged 18-69 years in good health. The chain links TRBV19 to TRBJ2-5; 8 bases are a match to TRBD2. Sequenced: blood. CDR3 DNA: TGTGCCAGTAGTATTCGGGAGGGCCAGCAGACCCAGTACTTC. Its protein is CASSIREGQQTQYF.